The clone carrying this T cell receptor beta chain was seen only a few times. Antigen unknown. The data were obtained in a study of cytomegalovirus exposure and HLA in healthy donors. The overall study: According to later analysis, the same platform produced the 90 to 150 validation and under 750 first-cohort repertoires. General study points: The tendency of first-cohort TCR clusters to co-occur in the roughly 120 validation repertoires was the finding of a later analysis. Confirmation was obtained in vitro that three CMV-associated chains are specific for CMV antigens.

The V and J ends lost 4 bases and 5 bases respectively, with 12 bases between them. The germline CDR1 and CDR2 sequences are GTSNPN and SVGIG (reference sequence). The CDR3 loop spans 13 amino acids. The protocol was immunoSEQ multiplex PCR, while the TCRdb copy is restricted to in-frame clones and leaves out a portion. In the table there are about 140,000 clones, less than 90% of which are singletons. What was sequenced was PBMCs. The rearrangement uses TRBV30 and TRBJ1-5, with D unclear. The clonotype was recovered from a man aged 18 to 29 in good health and CMV-seronegative. The CDR3 loop reads CAWTYSGDQPQHF. The DNA of the CDR3 is TGTGCCTGGACCTATAGCGGGGATCAGCCCCAGCATTTT.